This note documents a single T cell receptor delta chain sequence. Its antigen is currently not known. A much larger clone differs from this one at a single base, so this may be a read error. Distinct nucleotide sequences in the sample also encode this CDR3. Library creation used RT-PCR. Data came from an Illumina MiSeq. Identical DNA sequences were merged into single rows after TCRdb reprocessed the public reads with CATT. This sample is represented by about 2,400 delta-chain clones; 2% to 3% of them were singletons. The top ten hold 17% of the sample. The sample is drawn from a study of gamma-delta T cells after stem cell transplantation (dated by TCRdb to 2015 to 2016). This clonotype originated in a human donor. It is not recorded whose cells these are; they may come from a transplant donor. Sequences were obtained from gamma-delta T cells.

The CDR3 reads as follows: CACDPVRSELGDNRDTDKLIF. The DNA sequence reads TGTGCCTGTGACCCTGTGCGTTCCGAACTGGGGGATAATCGGGACACCGATAAACTCATCTTT. The chain uses TRDV2 and TRDJ1, and 11 junctional nucleotides match TRDD3. The germline V end is reduced by 3 bases and the J end by 0 bases; junction bases left unmatched: 20. From cysteine to phenylalanine, the CDR3 is 21 amino acids long. This entry keeps only the CDR3 DNA: 63 bases, framed from base 1. The germline V gene provides CDR1 GEAIGNYY and CDR2 EKD.